Presented here are 29 T cell receptor beta chains from one specimen sequenced in a study of T cells in women clearing cervical HPV infection. The method was immunoSEQ multiplex PCR; TCRdb's version includes in-frame clones alone and lacks a portion of them. The data show roughly 37,000 clones, and the top ten clones hold 6.4%. The sample consisted of blood buffy coat. The receptors stem from a woman between 18 and 70 years old with a cervical HPV16 infection that either progressed to CIN3+ or cleared (not recorded which).

As to this clone: The read ends 3 residues early relative to the CDR3; the germline J gene fills the gap. The chain is built from TRBV29-1 and TRBJ2-2, with 10 bases matching TRBD1. This CDR3 has 15 amino acids. Unmatched junction bases numbered 8, after V lost 6 bases and J lost 4 bases. Germline values: CDR1 SQVTM, CDR2 ANQGSEA. The part of the CDR3 DNA that was read is TGCAGCGTCTCGACCGGGACAGGGGTCACCGGGGAG. Translating gives CSVSTGTGVTGE. The CDR3 as a whole reads CSVSTGTGVTGELFF.

In the case of this clone: The observed sequence ends 3 residues before the CDR3 terminus, with the missing tail filled in from the germline J gene. The J gene is TRBJ1-4, the V gene TRBV5-1, with TRBD1 matching 10 bases. Germline assignment: CDR1 SGHRS and CDR2 YFSETQ. V gave up 4 bases and J gave up 6 bases; unmatched junction bases: 3. The CDR3 sequence is 14 residues long. Here the CDR3 reads CASSVTGGDEKLFF. The covered CDR3 bases are TGCGCCAGCAGCGTGACAGGGGGCGATGAAAAA.

A word on this clone: The read gets to within 3 residues of the CDR3 end, and the germline J gene fills in the rest. The chain couples TRBV5-1 to TRBJ2-7, with D tentatively TRBD1 (6 bases). V was clipped by 3 bases and J by 2 bases, with 9 bases between them. CDR1 and CDR2 from the germline V gene are SGHRS and YFSETQ. The CDR3 has 13 residues. CDR3 bases read: TGCGCCAGCAGCTGGGGACAAACCTACGAG. Its protein is CASSWGQTYE. The whole CDR3 reads CASSWGQTYEQYF.

The chain's CDR3 is CASSLGLAGYTGELFF. CDR3 DNA, as far as it was read: TGTGCCAGCAGCTTGGGACTAGCGGGGTACACCGGGGAG. This sequence joins TRBV13 and TRBJ2-2; 13 bases agree with TRBD2. The CDR3 is cut off 3 residues early in the read; its end comes from the germline J gene. The CDR3 consists of 16 residues. After removal of 3 bases from V and 3 bases from J, the junction contained 1 base not matched to a gene. Germline V CDR1 and CDR2: PRHDT, FYEKMQ (reference sequence).

Concerning this clone itself: Read data end 3 residues before the CDR3 end; the end is taken from the germline J gene. This chain uses TRBV5-4 with TRBJ2-1; a weak D match, TRBD1 (6 bases). Germline assignment: CDR1 SGHNT and CDR2 YYREEE (reference sequence). The length of the CDR3 is 16 residues. Trimming removed 5 bases at V and 1 base at J, with 16 bases between. The sequenced part of the CDR3 DNA is TGTGCCAGCAGTACCGAGGGGGTAGGGTCCTACAATGAG. This sequence encodes CASSTEGVGSYNE. In full, the CDR3 reads CASSTEGVGSYNEQFF.

Concerning this clone: The read ends 3 residues shy of where the CDR3 ends; the end is completed using the germline J gene. The rearrangement uses TRBV19 and TRBJ1-2; tentative D call: TRBD1 (6 bases). The CDR3 runs to 15 residues. Germline lookup yields CDR1 LNHDA and CDR2 SQIVND (reference sequence). CDR3 protein: CASIPRGGPSDTYTF. CDR3 DNA, as far as it was read: TGTGCCAGTATCCCCCGGGGGGGCCCCTCAGATACC.

Points on this clone: The read stops 3 residues short of the end of the CDR3; the missing end is completed from the germline J gene. The V call is TRBV10-3, the J call TRBJ2-2; tentative D call: TRBD2 (6 bases). This CDR3 region has 18 residues. Trimming removed 0 bases from V and 1 base from J, with 15 bases in between. The germline gives CDR1 ENHRY, CDR2 SYGVKD. Partial CDR3 DNA: TGTGCCATCAGTGAGTCCATTCCGGGACTCCTGAACACCGGGGAG. This translates into CAISESIPGLLNTGE. The full CDR3 protein is CAISESIPGLLNTGELFF.

As to this clone: The read ends 3 residues early relative to the CDR3; the germline J gene fills the gap. The rearrangement uses TRBV19 and TRBJ2-4; D is unclear. The CDR3 is made up of 15 amino acids. The germline gives CDR1 LNHDA, CDR2 SQIVND (reference sequence). CDR3 in amino acids: CASSADVTRPYGQYF. The covered CDR3 bases are TGTGCCAGTAGTGCAGATGTCACGAGGCCATATGGT.

In regard to this clone: Coverage ceases 3 residues before the CDR3 finishes, and the germline J gene fills in the end. The chain couples TRBV2 to TRBJ2-1, with D perhaps matching TRBD2 (6 bases). CDR1 and CDR2 (germline): SNHLY, FYNNEI. The length of the CDR3 is 14 residues. The V end was cut by 7 bases, the J end by 3 bases, with 13 bases between. CDR3 sequence: CASTGLALYNEQFF. The covered CDR3 bases are TGTGCCAGCACCGGTCTAGCGCTCTACAATGAG.

About this clone itself: A junction end diverges from the germline sequence, so it may reflect a read error. The CDR3 end lies 3 residues beyond the end of the read and is filled in from the germline J gene. Other DNA sequences within the sample encode an identical CDR3. This rearrangement joins TRBV7-9 to TRBJ1-3; D is perhaps TRBD1 (6 bases). Germline V gives CDR1 SEHNR, CDR2 FQNEAQ (reference sequence). This CDR3 spans 12 amino acids. The CDR3 protein is CASTKARDTIYF. The DNA read from the CDR3 is TGTGCCAGCACCAAAGCTAGGGACACT. Full variable domain (outside the CDR3, taken from reference TRBV7-9 and TRBJ1-3): DTGVSQNPRHKITKRGQNVTFRCDPISEHNRLYWYRQTLGQGPEFLTYFQNEAQLEKSRLLSDRFSAERPKGSFSTLEIQRTEQGDSAMYLCASTKARDTIYFGEGSWLTVV.

To note about this clone: The CDR3 is cut off 3 residues early in the read; its end comes from the germline J gene. The V gene is TRBV19, the J gene TRBJ1-4, with 8 nucleotides matching TRBD1. The length of the CDR3 is 15 residues. CDR1 and CDR2 from the germline V gene are LNHDA and SQIVND (reference sequence). The CDR3 spells CASTLTGEDNSPLFF. The DNA read from the CDR3 is TGTGCCAGTACCCTGACAGGGGAAGATAATTCACCA.

A word on this clone: The read falls 3 residues short of the CDR3 end, and the missing part is taken from the germline J gene. J is TRBJ2-7 and V is TRBV11-1, with D possibly TRBD2 on 6 matching bases. The CDR3 is 14 amino acids. Germline loops: CDR1 SGHAT, CDR2 FQDESV (reference sequence). The V gene lost 4 bases and the J gene lost 4 bases, with 14 bases spanning the gap. The CDR3 reads CASSYSRAGYEQYF. The DNA read from the CDR3 is TGTGCCAGCAGCTACTCCAGGGCGGGGTACGAG.

With regard to this clone: The sequence runs out 3 residues before the end of the CDR3; the remainder is reconstructed from the germline J gene. The chain employs TRBV20-1 and TRBJ2-1; TRBD2 agrees at 9 bases. V lost 5 bases, J lost 5 bases, and 10 bases stayed unmatched. CDR3 size: 15 residues. Germline V gene data show CDR1 as DFQATT and CDR2 as SNEGSKA (reference sequence). The sequenced CDR3 bases are TGCAGTGCTTATCCTCTAGCGGGACGCGACAATGAG. The encoded protein is CSAYPLAGRDNE. The CDR3 in its entirety is CSAYPLAGRDNEQFF.

In the case of this clone: With the read ending 3 residues before the CDR3 end, the germline J gene is used to fill in that end. The chain combines TRBV15 with TRBJ2-3, with 7 positions matching TRBD2. Germline CDR1 LNHNV, CDR2 YYDKDF (reference sequence). This CDR3 is built from 16 residues. Unmatched junction bases numbered 5, after V lost 2 bases and J lost 0 bases. The CDR3 DNA, read in part, is TGTGCCACCAGCAGAACCGGCGGGGGAAGCACAGATACG. Translation: CATSRTGGGSTDT. The CDR3 as a whole reads CATSRTGGGSTDTQYF.

Concerning this clone: From the germline J gene comes the end of the CDR3, since the read stops 3 residues before it. This chain uses TRBV4-1 with TRBJ2-7; no firm D call. This CDR3 is 14 amino acids long. V was cut by 1 base and J by 0 bases, with 7 bases left in between. CDR1 is MGHRA, CDR2 YSYEKL, per germline. The covered CDR3 bases are TGCGCCAGCAGCCAAGGGCGGTTCTCCTACGAG. It encodes CASSQGRFSYE. The CDR3 in full is CASSQGRFSYEQYF.

As for this clone: The read comes to an end 3 residues before the CDR3 does, leaving the germline J gene to fill in the end. The V call is TRBV29-1, the J call TRBJ2-2, with 7 bases fitting TRBD1. The germline V gene has CDR1 SQVTM and CDR2 ANQGSEA. The CDR3 is made up of 14 amino acids. This CDR3 is CSVEKGAGANVLFF. The part of the CDR3 DNA that was read is TGCAGCGTTGAGAAGGGGGCTGGGGCCAACGTG.

Note on this clone: The read comes to an end 3 residues before the CDR3 does, leaving the germline J gene to fill in the end. The gene calls are TRBV19 and TRBJ1-2, with TRBD1 identical over 9 bases. The CDR3 spans 13 residues. The germline V gene has CDR1 LNHDA and CDR2 SQIVND (reference sequence). The DNA read from the CDR3 is TGTGCCAGTACTCAACAGGGGGCGCGAGGC. Its protein is CASTQQGARG. The whole CDR3 reads CASTQQGARGYTF.

For this clone: The read gets to within 3 residues of the CDR3 end, and the germline J gene fills in the rest. J is TRBJ2-4 and V is TRBV30; 8 bases are shared with TRBD2. Germline lookup yields CDR1 GTSNPN and CDR2 SVGIG (reference sequence). The CDR3 spans 15 residues. CDR3 region: CAWSSGGRANYGQYF. The CDR3 bases that were read are TGTGCCTGGAGTAGCGGGGGACGAGCTAACTATGGT.

This CDR3 is CAWSTGTGGGRDSPLHF. CDR3 DNA, as far as it was read: TGTGCCTGGAGTACCGGGACAGGGGGCGGAAGGGATTCACCC. The chain employs TRBV30 and TRBJ1-6; TRBD1 agrees at 12 bases. The read terminates 3 residues before the CDR3 end, so the remaining end is supplied by the germline J gene. Germline CDR1 is GTSNPN and CDR2 is SVGIG (reference sequence). V lost 2 bases and J lost 8; bases outside the gene matches: 10. This CDR3 spans 17 amino acids.

Notes on this clone: From the germline J gene comes the end of the CDR3, since the read stops 3 residues before it. The rearrangement uses TRBV5-1 and TRBJ1-2, with a possible D match to TRBD1 (5 bases). CDR1 is SGHRS, CDR2 YFSETQ, per germline. CDR3 size: 13 residues. V lost 0 bases to trimming and J lost 2 bases, with 5 bases between them. CDR3 bases read: TGCGCCAGCAGCTTGGAGGGGAACTATGGC. Encoded protein: CASSLEGNYG. The whole CDR3 reads CASSLEGNYGYTF. Full variable domain (outside the CDR3, taken from reference TRBV5-1 and TRBJ1-2): KAGVTQTPRYLIKTRGQQVTLSCSPISGHRSVSWYQQTPGQGLQFLFEYFSETQRNKGNFPGRFSGRQFSNSRSEMNVSTLELGDSALYLCASSLEGNYGYTFGSGTRLTVV.

Points on this clone: The read falls 3 residues short of the CDR3 end, and the missing part is taken from the germline J gene. The genes are TRBV2 and TRBJ2-7, with 8 bases that match TRBD1. The length of the CDR3 is 14 residues. Germline V lookup: CDR1 SNHLY, CDR2 FYNNEI. V shed 3 bases and J 3 bases; nucleotides not matched to a gene: 4. The DNA read from the CDR3 is TGTGCCAGCAGTGAGGGGACAGGATTCTACGAG. Protein: CASSEGTGFYE. The complete CDR3 reads CASSEGTGFYEQYF.

The chain's CDR3 is CASSRQRGDTEAFF. CDR3 bases read: TGTGCCAGCTCACGACAGCGGGGAGACACTGAA. This chain connects TRBV18 to TRBJ1-1, with TRBD1 as a possible D gene (5 bases). The read ends 3 residues shy of where the CDR3 ends; the end is completed using the germline J gene. Deletions cut 4 bases from V and 3 bases from J, with 12 bases between. This CDR3 is built from 14 residues. Germline V gene sequence: CDR1 KGHSH, CDR2 LQKENI.

CDR3 region: CASSVTSGGLNEQFF. The CDR3 DNA, read in part, is TGTGCCAGCAGCGTGACTAGCGGGGGGTTAAATGAG. This chain connects TRBV7-3 to TRBJ2-1; 13 bases are shared with TRBD2. The read comes to an end 3 residues before the CDR3 does, leaving the germline J gene to fill in the end. The V segment lost 5 bases and the J segment 7 bases; nucleotides outside the gene matches: 5. CDR3 length equals 15 residues. Germline V gene lookup returns CDR1 SGHTA and CDR2 FQGTGA.

On this clone: The read falls 3 residues short of the CDR3 end, and the missing part is taken from the germline J gene. The chain uses TRBV19 and TRBJ2-1, with 9 nucleotides matching TRBD1. Germline V gene lookup returns CDR1 LNHDA and CDR2 SQIVND (reference sequence). This CDR3 contains 14 residues. V shed 7 bases and J 6 bases; nucleotides not matched to a gene: 7. The covered CDR3 bases are TGTGCCAGTAAGGGGACAGGGCATAGCAATGAG. Its protein is CASKGTGHSNE. The full-length CDR3 reads as CASKGTGHSNEQFF.

As concerns this clone: The CDR3 end is not reached by the read, which stops 3 residues before it; the germline J gene fills it in. This sequence joins TRBV6-1 and TRBJ2-3; D possibly corresponds to TRBD1 (6 bases). Germline CDR1 reads MNHNS; CDR2 reads SASEGT. This CDR3 has 13 residues. The CDR3 loop reads CASSESGTWTQYF. Incomplete CDR3 DNA: TGTGCCAGCAGTGAGTCCGGGACATGGACG.

Comment on this clone: The sequence runs out 3 residues before the end of the CDR3; the remainder is reconstructed from the germline J gene. The chain carries TRBV18 and TRBJ1-2, with D maybe TRBD1 (5 bases). Germline CDR1 reads KGHSH; CDR2 reads LQKENI. This CDR3 is built from 16 residues. The CDR3 bases that were read are TGTGCCAGCTCACCAAATAGCGGGGGGAACTACAATGAC. Protein product: CASSPNSGGNYND. The full-length CDR3 reads as CASSPNSGGNYNDYTF. Together with reference TRBV18 and TRBJ1-2, the CDR3 gives the full variable domain: NAGVMQNPRHLVRRRGQEARLRCSPMKGHSHVYWYRQLPEEGLKFMVYLQKENIIDESGMPKERFSAEFPKEGPSILRIQQVVRGDSAAYFCASSPNSGGNYNDYTFGSGTRLTVV.

With regard to this clone: The junction differs from germline at one of its ends, possibly a read error. The read stops 3 residues short of the end of the CDR3; the missing end is completed from the germline J gene. This rearrangement joins TRBV4-2 to TRBJ1-6; TRBD1 might be the D (6 bases). CDR3 length: 16 amino acids. Germline CDR1 reads LGHNA; CDR2 reads YNFKEQ. The CDR3 sequence: CASSQAGTRGHSPLHF. The part of the CDR3 DNA that was read is TGCGCCAGCAGCCAGGCAGGGACCAGGGGACATTCACCC.

On this clone itself: The sequenced fragment ends 3 residues before the CDR3 boundary, so the rest is inferred from the germline J gene. This chain uses TRBV5-1 with TRBJ2-7; 7 nucleotides match TRBD2. The CDR3 loop spans 14 amino acids. The V gene's germline CDR1 is SGHRS and CDR2 YFSETQ. Germline trimming cut 4 bases from V and 4 bases from J; bases unmatched to any gene: 8. CDR3 sequence: CASSLLGAGYEQYF. The covered CDR3 bases are TGCGCCAGCAGCCTTCTAGGAGCGGGGTACGAG.

A word on this clone: From the germline J gene comes the end of the CDR3, since the read stops 3 residues before it. J is TRBJ2-3 and V is TRBV7-9; TRBD1 matches 7 bases. CDR1 is SEHNR, CDR2 FQNEAQ, per germline (reference sequence). The J segment lost 1 base and the V segment lost 3 bases, leaving 1 base of the junction unmatched. CDR3 length: 14 amino acids. Incomplete CDR3 DNA: TGTGCCAGCAGCTTCACAGGGGGCACAGATACG. Amino acids: CASSFTGGTDT. The entire CDR3 reads CASSFTGGTDTQYF.